One and the same sample provided the 15 T cell receptor beta chains below, sequenced in a study of blood T cell repertoires in COVID-19. TCRdb's table, derived via immunoSEQ multiplex PCR, lists solely in-frame clones and lacks some. The table includes 140,000 to 150,000 clones, around 81% detected once. The specimen was peripheral blood. The source of these receptors is a human donor in a cohort sampled during active COVID-19.

This rearrangement joins TRBV7-9 to TRBJ2-5; a possible D gene is TRBD1 (5 bases). V lost 7 bases to trimming and J lost 4 bases, with 16 bases between them. There are 14 residues in the CDR3. The V gene's germline CDR1 is SEHNR and CDR2 FQNEAQ (reference sequence). The CDR3 DNA is TGTGCCAGCAAACTTAGTAGGGGTTCAGAGACCCAGTACTTC. Translation: CASKLSRGSETQYF.

The V and J genes are TRBV24-1 and TRBJ1-5; unclear D gene. This CDR3 region has 13 residues. Germline CDR1 is KGHDR and CDR2 is SFDVKD. The ends were cut back, 6 bases at V and 5 bases at J, with 10 bases in the middle. In DNA form, the CDR3 reads TGTGCCACCAGTCACCAGAGGGATCAGCCCCAGCATTTT. Translation gives CATSHQRDQPQHF.

J is TRBJ2-7 and V is TRBV9, with D possibly being TRBD1 (6 bases). The CDR3 is 15 amino acids. V lost 4 bases and J lost 8, with 22 bases in between. Germline V gives CDR1 SGDLS, CDR2 YYNGEE. The chain's CDR3 is CASSTRTDPSSKQYF. Written as DNA, the CDR3 is TGTGCCAGCAGCACTCGGACAGATCCTAGCAGTAAGCAGTACTTC.

The chain employs TRBV3-1 (or the pseudogene TRBV3-2) and TRBJ2-7, with D unresolved. The germline V and J ends were trimmed by 3 bases and 2 bases, with 14 bases remaining between them. The CDR3 loop spans 15 amino acids. Looked up from germline, CDR1 is LGHDT and CDR2 is YNNKEL (reference sequence). This chain's CDR3 is CASSQRALPPYEQYF. The CDR3 DNA follows: TGTGCCAGCAGCCAGAGAGCCCTACCCCCCTACGAGCAGTACTTC.

This clone has only one observation. V gene TRBV6-5 combines with J gene TRBJ1-1, with no clear D. This CDR3 has 11 amino acids. V lost 10 bases and J 0 bases, leaving 6 bases between the germline ends. Germline V gene data show CDR1 as MNHEY and CDR2 as SVGAGI. The CDR3 reads CAILVNTEAFF. The CDR3 DNA follows: TGTGCCATACTGGTGAACACTGAAGCTTTCTTT.

V gene TRBV27 combines with J gene TRBJ1-5, with 9 nucleotides matching TRBD1. CDR3 length equals 15 residues. With V trimmed by 8 bases and J by 5 bases, 10 bases remained unmatched. Germline V gene sequence: CDR1 MNHEY, CDR2 SMNVEV (reference sequence). CDR3 in amino acids: CASGHGTGLDQPQHF. As DNA, the CDR3 is TGTGCCAGCGGGCACGGGACAGGGCTAGATCAGCCCCAGCATTTT.

V is TRBV15 and J is TRBJ2-7; D unresolved. The germline V gene encodes CDR1 LNHNV and CDR2 YYDKDF (reference sequence). The CDR3 loop spans 15 amino acids. V gave up 0 bases and J gave up 2 bases, with 11 bases separating them. In DNA form, the CDR3 reads TGTGCCACCAGCAGAGATCACGTCAGTCCCTACGAGCAGTACTTC. Translation: CATSRDHVSPYEQYF.

The count of this clone is one. The chain couples TRBV2 to TRBJ2-1, with D maybe TRBD2 (5 bases). The CDR3 is 10 amino acids. V was pared by 3 bases and J by 12 bases, with 6 bases between. CDR1 is SNHLY and CDR2 is FYNNEI in the germline V gene. The CDR3 DNA reads TGTGCCAGCAGTGACGGGGTGCAGTTCTTC. As protein: CASSDGVQFF.

The gene calls are TRBV19 and TRBJ1-5; no clear D gene. The germline V gene encodes CDR1 LNHDA and CDR2 SQIVND (reference sequence). The CDR3 sequence is 15 residues long. The V end was cut by 8 bases, the J end by 3 bases, with 17 bases between. CDR3 sequence reads: CASSSQARSNQPQHF. The CDR3 nucleotides read TGTGCCAGTTCGAGCCAGGCCCGCTCCAATCAGCCCCAGCATTTT.

This sequence joins TRBV7-2 and TRBJ2-5, with D possibly matching TRBD2 (8 bases). The ends were cut back, 7 bases at V and 2 bases at J, with 20 bases in the middle. The germline V gene has CDR1 SGHTA and CDR2 FQGNSA. This CDR3 has 16 residues. The CDR3: CASNPRQGGGQETQYF. CDR3 nucleotide sequence: TGTGCCAGCAACCCCCGACAGGGCGGGGGGCAAGAGACCCAGTACTTC. The full variable domain, rest sourced from reference TRBV7-2 and TRBJ2-5, is GAGVSQSPSNKVTEKGKDVELRCDPISGHTALYWYRQSLGQGLEFLIYFQGNSAPDKSGLPSDRFSAERTGGSVSTLTIQRTQQEDSAVYLCASNPRQGGGQETQYFGPGTRLLVL.

The chain joins TRBV24-1 to TRBJ2-1, with 8 bases fitting TRBD2. With 3 bases clipped from V and 6 bases from J, the junction kept 9 bases outside the gene matches. Looked up from germline, CDR1 is KGHDR and CDR2 is SFDVKD. The CDR3 consists of 16 residues. The CDR3 here is CATSDPSGTRVNEQFF. The CDR3 DNA follows: TGTGCCACCAGTGATCCTTCCGGGACTAGGGTCAATGAGCAGTTCTTC.

CDR3: CASSLQGVGYEQYF. The CDR3 region has the DNA TGTGCCAGCAGCTTACAAGGGGTTGGCTACGAGCAGTACTTC. The gene calls are TRBV7-8 and TRBJ2-7, with TRBD1 as a possible D gene (5 bases). CDR1 is SGHVS and CDR2 is FQNEAQ in the germline V gene. The CDR3 is made up of 14 amino acids. Trimming took 2 bases from V and 3 from J, leaving 11 bases between them.

This clone was observed a handful of times. This chain links TRBV7-2 with TRBJ2-7, with a possible D match to TRBD1 (6 bases). Trimming shortened V by 3 bases and J by 3 bases, and 12 bases separated the two germline ends. CDR1 SGHTA and CDR2 FQGNSA come from the germline V gene. This CDR3 is 14 amino acids long. The CDR3 spells CASSFGQSYYEQYF. The CDR3 nucleotides are TGTGCCAGCAGCTTTGGACAGTCATACTACGAGCAGTACTTC.

The CDR3 region is CASKRVGLAAAYEQYF. CDR3 in DNA: TGTGCCAGCAAAAGGGTTGGACTAGCGGCGGCCTACGAGCAGTACTTC. The chain has TRBV28 and TRBJ2-7; 10 nucleotides match TRBD2. Germline V gene sequence: CDR1 MDHEN, CDR2 SYDVKM. CDR3 size: 16 residues. Germline trimming cut 7 bases from V and 2 bases from J; bases unmatched to any gene: 11.

V gene TRBV6-5 combines with J gene TRBJ2-1; 7 nucleotides align to TRBD1. The CDR3 contains 12 residues. Losses at the gene ends were 0 bases for V and 16 bases for J; bases not matched to a gene: 6. Germline CDR1 is MNHEY and CDR2 is SVGAGI. CDR3 sequence: CASSYSSGQVFF. DNA for the CDR3: TGTGCCAGCAGTTACTCGAGTGGACAGGTTTTCTTC.